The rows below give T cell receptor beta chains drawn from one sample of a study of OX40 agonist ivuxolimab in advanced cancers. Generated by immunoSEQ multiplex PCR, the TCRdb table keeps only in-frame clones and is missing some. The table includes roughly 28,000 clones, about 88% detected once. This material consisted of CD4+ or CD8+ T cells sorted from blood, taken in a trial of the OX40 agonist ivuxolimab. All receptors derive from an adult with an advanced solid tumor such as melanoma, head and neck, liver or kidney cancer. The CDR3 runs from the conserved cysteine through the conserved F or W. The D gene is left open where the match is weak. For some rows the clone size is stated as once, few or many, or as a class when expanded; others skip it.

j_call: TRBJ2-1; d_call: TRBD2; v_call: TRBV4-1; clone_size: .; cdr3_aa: CASSQTSGTSGSNEQFF; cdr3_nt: TGCGCCAGCAGCCAAACATCCGGGACTAGCGGGTCGAATGAGCAGTTCTTC
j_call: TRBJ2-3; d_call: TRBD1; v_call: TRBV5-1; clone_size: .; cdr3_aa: CASSFEGADTDTQYF; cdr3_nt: TGCGCCAGCAGCTTTGAGGGGGCGGACACAGATACGCAGTATTTT
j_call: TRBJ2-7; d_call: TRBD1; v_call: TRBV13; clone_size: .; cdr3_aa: CASSPSGQGAGYEQYF; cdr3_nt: TGTGCCAGCAGCCCTTCGGGACAGGGGGCGGGGTACGAGCAGTACTTC
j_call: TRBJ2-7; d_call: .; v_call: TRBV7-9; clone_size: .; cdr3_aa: CASSGYEQYF; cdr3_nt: TGTGCCAGCAGCGGCTACGAGCAGTACTTC
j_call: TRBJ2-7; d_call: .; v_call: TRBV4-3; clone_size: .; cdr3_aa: CASSQVRTPTYEQYF; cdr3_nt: TGCGCCAGCAGCCAAGTCCGGACTCCTACTTACGAGCAGTACTTC
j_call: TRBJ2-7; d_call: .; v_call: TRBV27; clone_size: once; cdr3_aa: CASSSKPVNGRNHEQYF; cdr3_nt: TGTGCCAGCAGTTCGAAACCGGTAAACGGGAGAAACCACGAGCAGTACTTC
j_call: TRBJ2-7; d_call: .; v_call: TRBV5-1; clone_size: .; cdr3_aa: CASSLAGGSYEQYF; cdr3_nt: TGCGCCAGCAGCTTGGCCGGGGGATCCTACGAGCAGTACTTC
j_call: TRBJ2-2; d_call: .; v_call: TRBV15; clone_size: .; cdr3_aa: CATSRPGAITGTGELFF; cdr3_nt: TGTGCCACCAGCAGGCCCGGGGCGATAACGGGGACCGGGGAGCTGTTTTTT
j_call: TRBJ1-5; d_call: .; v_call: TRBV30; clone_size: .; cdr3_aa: CAWSGGVREGNQPQHF; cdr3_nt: TGTGCCTGGAGTGGGGGTGTCAGGGAGGGCAATCAGCCCCAGCATTTT
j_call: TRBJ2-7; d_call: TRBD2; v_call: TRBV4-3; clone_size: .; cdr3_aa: CASSQQLAEGYEQYF; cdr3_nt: TGCGCCAGCAGCCAGCAACTAGCGGAGGGCTACGAGCAGTACTTC
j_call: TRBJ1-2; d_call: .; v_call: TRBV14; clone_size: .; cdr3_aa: CASSQGFQSNYGYTF; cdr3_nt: TGTGCCAGCAGCCAAGGTTTTCAATCTAACTATGGCTACACCTTC
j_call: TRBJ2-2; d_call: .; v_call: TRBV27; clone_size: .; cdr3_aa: CASSPLGSPGELFF; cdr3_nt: TGTGCCAGCAGTCCCTTAGGATCGCCCGGGGAGCTGTTTTTT
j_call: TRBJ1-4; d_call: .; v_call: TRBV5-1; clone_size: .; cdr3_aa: CASSLVWGNEKLFF; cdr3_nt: TGCGCCAGCAGCTTGGTGTGGGGGAATGAAAAACTGTTTTTT
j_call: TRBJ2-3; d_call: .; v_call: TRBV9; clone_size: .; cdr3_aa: CASSVQGPTDTQYF; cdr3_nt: TGTGCCAGCAGCGTGCAAGGCCCCACAGATACGCAGTATTTT
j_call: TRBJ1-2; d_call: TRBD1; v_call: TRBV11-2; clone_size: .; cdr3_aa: CASSYNFRGTGTNYGYTF; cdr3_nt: TGTGCCAGCAGCTATAACTTCAGGGGGACAGGGACTAACTATGGCTACACCTTC
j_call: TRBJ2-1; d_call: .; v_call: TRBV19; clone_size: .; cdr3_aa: CASSLAASSYNEQFF; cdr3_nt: TGTGCCAGTAGCTTGGCGGCGAGCTCCTACAATGAGCAGTTCTTC
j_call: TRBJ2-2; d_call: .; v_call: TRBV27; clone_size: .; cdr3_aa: CASSAMNTGELFF; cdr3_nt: TGTGCCAGCAGCGCTATGAACACCGGGGAGCTGTTTTTT
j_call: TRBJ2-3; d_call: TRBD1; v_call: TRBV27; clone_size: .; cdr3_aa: CASSLTGGRTDTQYF; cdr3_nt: TGTGCCAGCAGTCTGACAGGGGGCCGCACAGATACGCAGTATTTT
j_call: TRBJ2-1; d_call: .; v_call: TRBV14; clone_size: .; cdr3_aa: CASSQDLGRVTYNEQFF; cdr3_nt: TGTGCCAGCAGCCAAGACCTTGGCAGGGTGACCTACAATGAGCAGTTCTTC
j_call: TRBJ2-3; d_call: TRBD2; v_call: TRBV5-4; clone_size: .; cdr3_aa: CASRDGRLAGGPVAQYF; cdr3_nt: TGTGCCAGCAGGGACGGAAGACTAGCGGGAGGGCCCGTAGCGCAGTATTTT
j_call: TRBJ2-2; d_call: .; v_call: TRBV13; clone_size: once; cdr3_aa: CASATAGVRDGELFF; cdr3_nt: TGTGCCAGCGCCACTGCAGGGGTACGGGACGGGGAGCTGTTTTTT
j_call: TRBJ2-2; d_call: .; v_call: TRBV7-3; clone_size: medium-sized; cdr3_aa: CASRPENTGELFF; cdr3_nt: TGTGCCAGCAGGCCAGAGAACACCGGGGAGCTGTTTTTT
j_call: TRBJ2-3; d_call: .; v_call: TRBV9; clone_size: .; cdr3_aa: CASSVGRPADTQYF; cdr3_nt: TGTGCCAGCAGCGTAGGCAGGCCGGCAGATACGCAGTATTTT
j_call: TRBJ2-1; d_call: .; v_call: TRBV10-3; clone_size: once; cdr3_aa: CAISERTANNEQFF; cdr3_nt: TGTGCCATCAGTGAAAGGACAGCCAACAATGAGCAGTTCTTC
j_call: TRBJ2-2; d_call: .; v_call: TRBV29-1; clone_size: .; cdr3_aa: CSVEEGRNTGELFF; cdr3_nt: TGCAGCGTTGAAGAGGGCAGAAACACCGGGGAGCTGTTTTTT
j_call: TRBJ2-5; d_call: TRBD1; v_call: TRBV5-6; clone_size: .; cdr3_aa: CASSLTGFDETQYF; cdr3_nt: TGTGCCAGCAGCCTGACAGGGTTCGATGAGACCCAGTACTTC
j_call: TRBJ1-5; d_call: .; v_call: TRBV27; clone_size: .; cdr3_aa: CASSFYRTDQPQHF; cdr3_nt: TGTGCCAGCAGTTTTTATCGGACGGATCAGCCCCAGCATTTT
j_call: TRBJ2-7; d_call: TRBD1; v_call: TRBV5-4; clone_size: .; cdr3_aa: CASSFTGALTYEQYF; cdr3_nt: TGTGCCAGCAGCTTCACAGGGGCCCTTACCTACGAGCAGTACTTC
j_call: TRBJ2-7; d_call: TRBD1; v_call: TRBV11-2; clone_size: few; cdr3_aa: CASSLGTGGLGSYEQYF; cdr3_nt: TGTGCCAGCAGCCTGGGAACAGGGGGCTTAGGATCCTACGAGCAGTACTTC
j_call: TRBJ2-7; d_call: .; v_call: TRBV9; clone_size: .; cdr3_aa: CASSVTDSPYEQYF; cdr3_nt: TGTGCCAGCAGCGTGACAGACAGTCCCTACGAGCAGTACTTC
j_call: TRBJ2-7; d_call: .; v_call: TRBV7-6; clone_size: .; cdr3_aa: CASSLRDGAGYEQYF; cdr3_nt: TGTGCCAGCAGCTTAAGGGACGGAGCCGGCTACGAGCAGTACTTC
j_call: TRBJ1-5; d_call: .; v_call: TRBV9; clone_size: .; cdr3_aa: CASSVGGYQPQHF; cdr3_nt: TGTGCCAGCAGCGTAGGGGGATATCAGCCCCAGCATTTT
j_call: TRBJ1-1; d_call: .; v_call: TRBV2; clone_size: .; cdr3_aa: CASSALTGGTEAFF; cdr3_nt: TGTGCCAGCAGCGCATTGACAGGTGGAACTGAAGCTTTCTTT
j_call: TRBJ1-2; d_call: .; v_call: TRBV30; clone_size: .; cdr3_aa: CAWSVLYGIEGYTF; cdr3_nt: TGTGCCTGGAGTGTACTGTACGGGATTGAGGGCTACACCTTC
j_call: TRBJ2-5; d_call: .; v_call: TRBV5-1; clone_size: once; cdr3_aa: CASSFLGGAETQYF; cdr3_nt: TGCGCCAGCAGCTTCCTCGGGGGCGCGGAGACCCAGTACTTC
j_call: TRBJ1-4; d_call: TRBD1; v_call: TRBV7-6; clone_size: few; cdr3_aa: CASSLSGGDEKLFF; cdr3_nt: TGTGCCAGCAGCTTGTCAGGGGGAGATGAAAAACTGTTTTTT
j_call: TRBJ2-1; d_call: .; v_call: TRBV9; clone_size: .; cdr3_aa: CASSVEGEMYNEQFF; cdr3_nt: TGTGCCAGCAGCGTAGAGGGGGAAATGTACAATGAGCAGTTCTTC
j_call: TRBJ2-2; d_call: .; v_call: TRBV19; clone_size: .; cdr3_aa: CASNRGIGELFF; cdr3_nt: TGTGCCAGTAACCGGGGGATCGGGGAGCTGTTTTTT
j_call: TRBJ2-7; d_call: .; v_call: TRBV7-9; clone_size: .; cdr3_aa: CASSLSSADPYEQYF; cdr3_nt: TGTGCCAGCAGCCTCAGTAGCGCAGACCCCTACGAGCAGTACTTC
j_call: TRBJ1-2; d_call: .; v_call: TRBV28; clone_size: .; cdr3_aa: CASSAVNYGYTF; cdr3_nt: TGTGCCAGCAGTGCAGTTAACTATGGCTACACCTTC
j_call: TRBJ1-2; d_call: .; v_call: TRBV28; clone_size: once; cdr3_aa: CASSPAGDGYTF; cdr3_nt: TGTGCCAGCAGCCCGGCAGGGGATGGCTACACCTTC
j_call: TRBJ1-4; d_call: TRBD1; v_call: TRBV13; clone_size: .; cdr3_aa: CASSPDRGANEKLFF; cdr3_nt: TGTGCCAGCAGCCCGGACAGGGGGGCTAATGAAAAACTGTTTTTT
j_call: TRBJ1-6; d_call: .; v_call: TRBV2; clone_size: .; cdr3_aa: CASILTESSYNSPLHF; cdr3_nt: TGTGCCAGCATTTTGACAGAGAGCTCCTATAATTCACCCCTCCACTTT